A single sample gave rise to the 30 T cell receptor beta chains below, sequenced in a study of T cell responses to AZD1222 COVID-19 vaccine. Only in-frame clones appear in the TCRdb table, and some are missing; sequencing was by immunoSEQ multiplex PCR. Of around 110,000 clones detected, roughly nine tenths appear once; the ten largest clones hold 1.6%. Sample: peripheral blood, taken 28 days after the second AZD1222 dose. These receptors were collected from an adult who received the AZD1222 COVID-19 vaccine.

J is TRBJ2-1 and V is TRBV4-1, with 7 bases that match TRBD2. This CDR3 has 16 residues. Losses at the gene ends were 3 bases for V and 5 bases for J; bases not matched to a gene: 10. In germline, CDR1 is MGHRA, CDR2 YSYEKL. The CDR3 sequence: CASSQERPGTNNEQFF. The CDR3 region has the DNA TGCGCCAGCAGCCAGGAACGCCCCGGGACTAACAATGAGCAGTTCTTC.

The V gene is TRBV6-5, the J gene TRBJ2-3; D not resolved. Germline lookup yields CDR1 MNHEY and CDR2 SVGAGI. The CDR3 sequence is 14 residues long. Trimming stripped 2 bases from V and 9 bases from J, with 15 bases between. The CDR3 loop reads CASSYIKGRGTQYF. The CDR3 DNA follows: TGTGCCAGCAGTTACATCAAGGGAAGAGGCACGCAGTATTTT.

The chain joins TRBV24-1 to TRBJ2-3; unclear D gene. CDR3 length: 14 residues. The germline V gene encodes CDR1 KGHDR and CDR2 SFDVKD. Trimming pared 1 base from V and 4 bases from J, leaving 8 bases between. CDR3 DNA: TGTGCCACCAGTGATTTCTGGGGTTCAGATACGCAGTATTTT. This translates into CATSDFWGSDTQYF.

This chain connects TRBV18 to TRBJ2-5; 8 positions match TRBD1. Looked up from germline, CDR1 is KGHSH and CDR2 is LQKENI. Losses at the gene ends were 3 bases for V and 0 bases for J; bases not matched to a gene: 0. This CDR3 spans 14 amino acids. CDR3 in amino acids: CASSPGQDQETQYF. The CDR3 coding sequence is TGTGCCAGCTCACCGGGACAGGACCAAGAGACCCAGTACTTC.

This chain links TRBV6-5 with TRBJ2-7; D may correspond to TRBD1 or TRBD2 (5 bases each). Germline lookup yields CDR1 MNHEY and CDR2 SVGAGI. Trimming removed 0 bases at V and 7 bases at J, with 7 bases between. This CDR3 is 12 amino acids long. CDR3 sequence (DNA): TGTGCCAGCAGTTACTCGGGGGATGAGCAGTACTTC. Its protein is CASSYSGDEQYF.

The chain carries TRBV5-1 and TRBJ2-4, with 7 bases that match TRBD2. Germline loops: CDR1 SGHRS, CDR2 YFSETQ. The V segment lost 0 bases and the J segment 3 bases; nucleotides outside the gene matches: 3. CDR3 length: 15 residues. This CDR3 reads CASSLASGNKNIQYF. DNA for the CDR3: TGCGCCAGCAGCTTGGCTAGCGGAAACAAAAACATTCAGTACTTC.

About this clone itself: Other DNA sequences in the same sample also yield this CDR3. The J gene is TRBJ1-5, the V gene TRBV28, with 7 bases aligning to TRBD1. V was pared by 4 bases and J by 2 bases, with 2 bases of the junction left unmatched. The germline V gene encodes CDR1 MDHEN and CDR2 SYDVKM. The CDR3 runs 14 residues. The CDR3: CASSSGQGNQPQHF. CDR3 nucleotide sequence: TGTGCCAGCAGTTCCGGACAGGGCAATCAGCCCCAGCATTTT.

The chain carries TRBV5-5 and TRBJ1-2; 7 positions match TRBD1. The CDR3 contains 14 residues. The V gene's germline CDR1 is SGHKS and CDR2 YYEKEE (reference sequence). The V and J ends lost 4 bases and 8 bases, in that order; junction bases with no gene match: 11. DNA for the CDR3: TGTGCCAGCAGCATCAACGCCAGGGGGACGGGCTACACCTTC. The encoded protein is CASSINARGTGYTF. Filled out from reference TRBV5-5 and TRBJ1-2, the complete variable domain reads DAGVTQSPTHLIKTRGQQVTLRCSPISGHKSVSWYQQVLGQGPQFIFQYYEKEERGRGNFPDRFSARQFPNYSSELNVNALLLGDSALYLCASSINARGTGYTFGSGTRLTVV.

This chain joins TRBV19 and TRBJ1-5; D uncertain. The CDR3 consists of 13 residues. Germline CDR1 LNHDA, CDR2 SQIVND (reference sequence). V lost 7 bases and J lost 5, with 12 bases in between. The CDR3 bases are TGTGCCAGTACCCACCGGGCTTATCAGCCCCAGCATTTT. Encoded protein: CASTHRAYQPQHF.

This chain uses TRBV7-6 with TRBJ2-7; 7 nucleotides align to TRBD2. The V segment lost 5 bases and the J segment 9 bases; nucleotides outside the gene matches: 13. This CDR3 is built from 14 residues. Germline V gene lookup returns CDR1 SGHVS and CDR2 FNYEAQ. DNA for the CDR3: TGTGCCAGCAGCCTAGAGTGGCAGGGCGGGGGGCAGTACTTC. Translating it yields CASSLEWQGGGQYF.

V is TRBV3-1 (or the pseudogene TRBV3-2) and J is TRBJ2-2; TRBD2 agrees at 7 bases. There are 16 residues in the CDR3. The V segment lost 1 base and the J segment 5 bases; nucleotides outside the gene matches: 7. Germline CDR1 and CDR2: LGHDT and YNNKEL (reference sequence). As DNA, the CDR3 is TGTGCCAGCAGCCAAGTAGGCGGGAGAGGTACCGGGGAGCTGTTTTTT. Protein product: CASSQVGGRGTGELFF.

J is TRBJ1-3 and V is TRBV7-8, with D tentatively TRBD1 (6 bases). The CDR3 runs to 15 residues. The germline V gene has CDR1 SGHVS and CDR2 FQNEAQ. V lost 5 bases and J 0 bases, leaving 11 bases between the germline ends. The CDR3 DNA follows: TGTGCCAGCAGCCGACAGGAAAGCTCTGGAAACACCATATATTTT. Protein sequence: CASSRQESSGNTIYF. The full variable domain, its missing parts supplied by reference TRBV7-8 and TRBJ1-3, is GAGVSQSPRYKVAKRGQDVALRCDPISGHVSLFWYQQALGQGPEFLTYFQNEAQLDKSGLPSDRFFAERPEGSVSTLKIQRTQQEDSAVYLCASSRQESSGNTIYFGEGSWLTVV.

The rearrangement links TRBV6-1 to TRBJ1-1; TRBD1 aligns across 7 bases. This CDR3 region has 17 residues. Germline CDR1 reads MNHNS; CDR2 reads SASEGT. The trim removed 1 base at V and 0 bases at J, leaving 8 bases unmatched. For the CDR3, the DNA is TGTGCCAGCAGTGAAGACAGGGGATTTCTGGTGAACACTGAAGCTTTCTTT. Translating it yields CASSEDRGFLVNTEAFF.

This chain uses TRBV28 with TRBJ1-1, with D perhaps TRBD1 (6 bases). The CDR3 extends over 12 amino acids. V was pared by 3 bases and J by 7 bases, with 9 bases between. The germline V gene has CDR1 MDHEN and CDR2 SYDVKM. CDR3 sequence reads: CASSLGAFEAFF. The CDR3 coding sequence is TGTGCCAGCAGTTTGGGGGCCTTTGAAGCTTTCTTT.

The chain recombines TRBV11-2 with TRBJ1-4, with D possibly matching TRBD1 (5 bases). The CDR3 consists of 14 residues. The V end was cut by 1 base, the J end by 4 bases, with 7 bases between. The germline gives CDR1 SGHAT, CDR2 FQNNGV. The CDR3, as DNA: TGTGCCAGCAGCTTAGGACAGCGTAATGAAAAACTGTTTTTT. Its translation: CASSLGQRNEKLFF.

This chain connects TRBV5-1 to TRBJ2-2; no reliable D call. Trimming shortened V by 1 base and J by 5 bases, and 15 bases separated the two germline ends. The CDR3 spans 16 residues. Per the germline V gene, CDR1 is SGHRS and CDR2 is YFSETQ. CDR3: CASSLSRTTGTGELFF. For the CDR3, the DNA is TGCGCCAGCAGCTTGTCCCGGACGACTGGGACCGGGGAGCTGTTTTTT.

The V call is TRBV7-2, the J call TRBJ1-5; D might be TRBD1 (5 bases). The V end was cut by 1 base, the J end by 2 bases, with 9 bases between. The CDR3 contains 15 residues. From germline, CDR1 is SGHTA and CDR2 FQGNSA. Here the CDR3 DNA reads TGTGCCAGCAGCTTAGTCACAGGACGCAATCAGCCCCAGCATTTT. Residues: CASSLVTGRNQPQHF.

The CDR3 here is CASSLALGNTGELFF. CDR3 sequence (DNA): TGTGCCAGCAGCTTAGCACTAGGGAACACCGGGGAGCTGTTTTTT. The chain links TRBV5-5 to TRBJ2-2, with D perhaps matching TRBD2 (5 bases). The germline V gene encodes CDR1 SGHKS and CDR2 YYEKEE (reference sequence). V was trimmed by 2 bases and J by 1 base, leaving 9 bases between them. The CDR3 consists of 15 residues.

This chain connects TRBV6-2 or TRBV6-3 to TRBJ1-5, with D uncertain. The CDR3 runs to 17 residues. With 6 bases removed from V and 6 bases from J, the gap between germline ends came to 24 bases. In germline, CDR1 is MNHEY, CDR2 SVGEGT. The CDR3 nucleotides read TGTGCCAGCAGCCCCCCTGGAGGAGGGTACAGTATTCAGCCCCAGCATTTT. This translates into CASSPPGGGYSIQPQHF.

Worth noting for this clone: One junction end does not reproduce the germline sequence, and a read error may be involved. The chain combines TRBV2 with TRBJ1-4, with no clear D. Germline V gene sequence: CDR1 SNHLY, CDR2 FYNNEI. This CDR3 is built from 15 residues. CDR3: CASSSRPIEKSVGLF. The CDR3 coding sequence is TGTGCCAGCAGCTCTAGACCGATCGAGAAATCTGTCGGGCTTTTT.

This rearrangement joins TRBV28 to TRBJ1-2; a weak D match, TRBD1 (5 bases). V was shortened by 8 bases and J by 4 bases, with 14 bases between the two germline ends. The CDR3 runs 13 residues. In germline, CDR1 is MDHEN, CDR2 SYDVKM. CDR3 protein: CASLWGAGYGYTF. Here the CDR3 DNA reads TGTGCCAGCCTATGGGGCGCGGGCTATGGCTACACCTTC.

The rearrangement links TRBV3-1 (or the pseudogene TRBV3-2) to TRBJ2-1; 8 bases are shared with TRBD1. Germline V CDR1 and CDR2: LGHDT, YNNKEL (reference sequence). The V segment lost 4 bases and the J segment 2 bases; nucleotides outside the gene matches: 4. This CDR3 is built from 15 residues. For the CDR3, the DNA is TGTGCCAGCAGCCTCCGGGACAGGACCTACAATGAGCAGTTCTTC. Protein product: CASSLRDRTYNEQFF.

This sequence joins TRBV29-1 and TRBJ2-3, with D uncertain. V lost 0 bases, J lost 8 bases, and 0 bases lay in between. The V gene's germline CDR1 is SQVTM and CDR2 ANQGSEA. The CDR3 covers 9 residues. The CDR3, as DNA: TGCAGCGTTGAAGATACGCAGTATTTT. It translates to CSVEDTQYF.

The chain's CDR3 is CATSRATGEDTEAFF. The CDR3, as DNA: TGTGCCACCAGCAGAGCGACAGGGGAGGACACTGAAGCTTTCTTT. The V and J genes are TRBV15 and TRBJ1-1, with 8 bases that match TRBD1. CDR1 LNHNV and CDR2 YYDKDF come from the germline V gene (reference sequence). V dropped 1 base and J dropped 3; count of bases not matched to a gene: 4. The CDR3 extends over 15 amino acids. Looking up the rest from reference TRBV15 and TRBJ1-1 gives the full variable domain: DAMVIQNPRYQVTQFGKPVTLSCSQTLNHNVMYWYQQKSSQAPKLLFHYYDKDFNNEADTPDNFQSRRPNTSFCFLDIRSPGLGDTAMYLCATSRATGEDTEAFFGQGTRLTVV.

The chain joins TRBV11-1 to TRBJ2-1, with 8 bases lining up with TRBD2. Losses at the gene ends were 5 bases for V and 5 bases for J; bases not matched to a gene: 8. Germline V lookup: CDR1 SGHAT, CDR2 FQDESV (reference sequence). This CDR3 is 15 amino acids long. The CDR3 loop reads CASSPRTSLDNEQFF. The CDR3 DNA is TGTGCCAGCAGCCCCCGGACTAGCCTGGACAATGAGCAGTTCTTC.

This chain uses TRBV2 with TRBJ1-2, with 7 nucleotides matching TRBD1. CDR3 length: 14 amino acids. V was pared by 6 bases and J by 4 bases, with 8 bases of the junction left unmatched. CDR1 is SNHLY, CDR2 FYNNEI, per germline. The CDR3 DNA is TGTGCCAGCAGCATTTCCGGGACAGTCTATGGCTACACCTTC. Amino acids: CASSISGTVYGYTF.

This clone is a singleton in its sample. This chain connects TRBV19 to TRBJ2-1, with 7 bases fitting TRBD1. The J segment lost 3 bases and the V segment lost 1 base, leaving 3 bases of the junction unmatched. The length of the CDR3 is 15 residues. The germline V gene has CDR1 LNHDA and CDR2 SQIVND (reference sequence). CDR3: CASSIARDSYNEQFF. CDR3 DNA: TGTGCCAGTAGTATAGCCCGGGACAGCTACAATGAGCAGTTCTTC.

J is TRBJ1-2 and V is TRBV6-4, with 7 bases that match TRBD1. The CDR3 is made up of 15 amino acids. Looked up from germline, CDR1 is MRHNA and CDR2 is SNTAGT. Trimming at V came to 11 bases and at J to 4 bases, leaving 16 bases not matched to a gene. The CDR3, as DNA: TGTGCCGTCCTACCTCGGGACAGAGGGATCTATGGCTACACCTTC. This gives the protein CAVLPRDRGIYGYTF.

The chain has TRBV3-1 (or the pseudogene TRBV3-2) and TRBJ2-2; 10 nucleotides align to TRBD2. The trim removed 1 base at V and 10 bases at J, leaving 9 bases unmatched. This CDR3 comprises 16 residues. Germline CDR1 and CDR2: LGHDT and YNNKEL (reference sequence). The CDR3 here is CASSQAWLAGEEELFF. As DNA, the CDR3 is TGTGCCAGCAGCCAAGCTTGGCTAGCGGGAGAGGAGGAGCTGTTTTTT.

This clone was seen only once. The rearrangement uses TRBV5-6 and TRBJ1-2; no clear D gene. Germline lookup yields CDR1 SGHDT and CDR2 YYEEEE. This CDR3 is 14 amino acids long. V was trimmed by 0 bases and J by 3 bases, leaving 9 bases between them. The CDR3 nucleotides are TGTGCCAGCAGCTTGGTAGCAGGCTACTATGGCTACACCTTC. It codes for CASSLVAGYYGYTF.